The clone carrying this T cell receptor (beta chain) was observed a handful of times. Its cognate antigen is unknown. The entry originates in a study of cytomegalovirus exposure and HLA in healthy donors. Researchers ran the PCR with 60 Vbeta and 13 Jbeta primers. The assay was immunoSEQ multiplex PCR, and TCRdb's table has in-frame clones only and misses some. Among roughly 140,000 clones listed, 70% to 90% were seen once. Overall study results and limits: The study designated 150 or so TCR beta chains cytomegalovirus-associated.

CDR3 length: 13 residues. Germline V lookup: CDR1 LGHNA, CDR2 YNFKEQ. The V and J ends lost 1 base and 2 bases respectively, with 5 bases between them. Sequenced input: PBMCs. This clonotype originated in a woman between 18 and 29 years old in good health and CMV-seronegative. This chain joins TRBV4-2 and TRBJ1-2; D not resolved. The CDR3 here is CASSQAGNYGYTF. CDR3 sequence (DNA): TGTGCCAGCAGCCAAGCGGGAAACTATGGCTACACCTTC.